The clone carrying this T cell receptor (beta chain) occurred a few times. The antigen remains undetermined. Obtained from alopecia areata patients were lesional scalp punch biopsies along with peripheral blood. The data derive from a study of CD8+ T cells in alopecia areata. About the research overall: Tofacitinib was taken orally by treated patients, and the dose was 5 to 10 mg twice daily. Study observations and caveats: Among the cells sequenced in scalp samples are also the resident alphabeta T cells of normal skin. Researchers report lesional scalp, most notably alopecia totalis/universalis, outstripped normal scalp in clonality.

The CDR3 totals 17 residues. The J segment lost 2 bases and the V segment lost 3 bases, leaving 12 bases of the junction unmatched. The germline CDR1 and CDR2 sequences are SGHVS and FQNEAQ. As the sequencing template, cDNA was produced by extracting RNA and reverse transcribing it. Sequenced by immunoSEQ multiplex PCR; TCRdb stores in-frame clones only, minus some. The sample lists roughly 130,000 clones; 58% were seen once. The chain employs TRBV7-8 and TRBJ2-5, with 7 bases lining up with TRBD1. Specimen: CD4+ T cells sorted from blood, collected at week 0. The TCR sequence derives from a human donor with alopecia areata. The chain's CDR3 is CASSFGVDRVGQETQYF. CDR3 DNA sequence: TGTGCCAGCAGCTTCGGAGTTGACAGGGTCGGTCAAGAGACCCAGTACTTC.